The 21 T cell receptor beta chains listed next were all sequenced from one sample in a study of graft-versus-host responses after intestinal transplantation. The method was immunoSEQ multiplex PCR; TCRdb's version includes in-frame clones alone and lacks a portion of them. Of just under 85,000 clones in the sample, roughly 90% were seen once. Antigens of these TCRs are unknown. Sequenced here: unstimulated CD8+ T cells sorted from spleen or lymph node cells, sampled before transplant. The receptors come from a human donor who was the organ donor for an intestinal transplant.

The chain is built from TRBV11-2 and TRBJ2-5; 10 bases match TRBD2. The tail of the sequence fits TRBJ2-7 better, so the J call may be wrong. This CDR3 spans 15 amino acids. The V gene's germline CDR1 is SGHAT and CDR2 FQNNGV. The CDR3 loop is CASSASGRAGYEQYF. CDR3 bases: TGTGCCAGCAGCGCCAGCGGGAGGGCCGGATACGAGCAGTACTTC.

Turning to this clone: Within the sample, other DNA sequences also encode this same CDR3. V usage is TRBV2 and J usage is TRBJ2-1; D might be TRBD1 (5 bases). The CDR3 is made up of 12 amino acids. Looked up from germline, CDR1 is SNHLY and CDR2 is FYNNEI. V was trimmed by 2 bases and J by 8 bases, leaving 7 bases between them. This CDR3 is CASSEWGDEQFF. Written as DNA, the CDR3 is TGTGCCAGCAGTGAATGGGGCGATGAGCAGTTCTTC.

This chain uses TRBV5-4 with TRBJ2-5, with TRBD2 matching 14 bases. This CDR3 is built from 19 residues. Germline loops: CDR1 SGHNT, CDR2 YYREEE (reference sequence). Losses at the gene ends were 3 bases for V and 2 bases for J; bases not matched to a gene: 12. The CDR3 nucleotides are TGTGCCAGCAGCTGGCAGCCCGGGACTAGCGGGAGTAAGCAAGAGACCCAGTACTTC. This sequence encodes CASSWQPGTSGSKQETQYF.

This chain joins TRBV7-9 and TRBJ2-5; 8 bases agree with TRBD2. V shed 7 bases and J 2 bases; nucleotides not matched to a gene: 9. Germline-derived CDR1 and CDR2 are SEHNR and FQNEAQ (reference sequence). The CDR3 is 15 residues long. The CDR3 here is CASTDQRGRQETQYF. The CDR3, as DNA: TGTGCCAGCACCGATCAGCGGGGGCGACAAGAGACCCAGTACTTC.

This clone was counted a few times. The same CDR3 also results from other DNA sequences found in this sample. This chain uses TRBV13 with TRBJ1-4; maybe TRBD1 (5 bases). Germline V CDR1 and CDR2: PRHDT, FYEKMQ (reference sequence). The CDR3 runs 14 residues. Trimming removed 0 bases at V and 5 bases at J, with 7 bases between. This CDR3 is CASSLGQGNEKLFF. DNA of the CDR3: TGTGCCAGCAGCTTAGGGCAGGGCAATGAAAAACTGTTTTTT.

Regarding this clone: The same CDR3 can be traced to other DNA sequences in this sample. The chain links TRBV11-2 to TRBJ2-7; unclear D gene. Germline loops: CDR1 SGHAT, CDR2 FQNNGV. The V end was cut by 1 base, the J end by 4 bases, with 5 bases between. The CDR3 contains 12 residues. The CDR3 is CASSLGAYEQYF. CDR3 nucleotides: TGTGCCAGCAGCTTAGGCGCTTACGAGCAGTACTTC.

The chain carries TRBV11-1 and TRBJ2-7, with 7 bases identical to TRBD1. Unmatched junction bases numbered 2, after V lost 2 bases and J lost 4 bases. The CDR3 is made up of 13 amino acids. CDR1 and CDR2 from the germline V gene are SGHAT and FQDESV (reference sequence). In DNA form, the CDR3 reads TGTGCCAGCAGCTTAACAGGGGCGTACGAGCAGTACTTC. Its protein is CASSLTGAYEQYF.

The genes are TRBV29-1 and TRBJ2-1; TRBD1 is a possible D gene (7 bases). Germline V gene data show CDR1 as SQVTM and CDR2 as ANQGSEA. Trimming removed 4 bases from V and 4 bases from J, with 11 bases in between. CDR3 size: 13 residues. DNA of the CDR3: TGCAGCGTTGGCAGGGGGGCTTACAATGAGCAGTTCTTC. Translating it yields CSVGRGAYNEQFF.

The CDR3 bases are TGTGCCAGCAGCTTGGTGGATCTCACGAACACTGAAGCTTTCTTT. Its protein is CASSLVDLTNTEAFF. This chain uses TRBV5-5 with TRBJ1-1; D unresolved. Germline values: CDR1 SGHKS, CDR2 YYEKEE (reference sequence). Trimming pared 0 bases from V and 1 base from J, leaving 10 bases between. The CDR3 has 15 residues.

This clone was found once. CDR3 nucleotides: TGTGCCCGCCGACTAGCGGGCACAGATACGCAGTATTTT. Protein product: CARRLAGTDTQYF. This chain connects TRBV2 to TRBJ2-3, with 9 nucleotides matching TRBD2. With 11 bases clipped from V and 1 base from J, the junction kept 4 bases outside the gene matches. Germline V gene data show CDR1 as SNHLY and CDR2 as FYNNEI. The CDR3 is 13 residues long.

The rearrangement joins TRBV5-1 to TRBJ1-1; D unresolved. Germline lookup yields CDR1 SGHRS and CDR2 YFSETQ. The CDR3 sequence is 15 residues long. The V and J ends lost 0 bases and 4 bases respectively, with 13 bases between them. CDR3 bases: TGCGCCAGCAGCTTGGGGGGAGGGTCCCCCACTGAAGCTTTCTTT. This encodes CASSLGGGSPTEAFF.

The chain carries TRBV7-3 and TRBJ2-2, with 8 positions matching TRBD2. V was pared by 0 bases and J by 7 bases, with 4 bases of the junction left unmatched. The CDR3 sequence is 15 residues long. Germline lookup yields CDR1 SGHTA and CDR2 FQGTGA. This chain's CDR3 is CASSLTSGNGGELFF. CDR3 coding DNA: TGTGCCAGCAGCTTAACTAGCGGGAACGGCGGGGAGCTGTTTTTT.

The chain is built from TRBV16 and TRBJ1-1; unclear D gene. Looked up from germline, CDR1 is KGHSY and CDR2 is FQNENV. V gave up 4 bases and J gave up 5 bases, with 23 bases separating them. The CDR3 length is 17 residues. The CDR3 DNA reads as TGTGCCAGCAGCCCACACCCCCGGCACGGGCAGGAGACTGAAGCTTTCTTT. Residues: CASSPHPRHGQETEAFF.

This chain joins TRBV2 and TRBJ2-5; D is perhaps TRBD2 (6 bases). Germline V gene lookup returns CDR1 SNHLY and CDR2 FYNNEI. CDR3 length: 17 amino acids. Between the trimmed V and J ends, which lost 4 bases and 1 base, there was a span of 19 bases. The DNA of the CDR3 is TGTGCCAGCAGTGGGATTAGGTGGGACTTGACCCAAGAGACCCAGTACTTC. Protein product: CASSGIRWDLTQETQYF.

The rearrangement links TRBV14 to TRBJ2-7; 8 nucleotides align to TRBD1. Germline V gene lookup returns CDR1 SGHDN and CDR2 FVKESK. The CDR3 is 16 amino acids. V was pared by 1 base and J by 0 bases, with 5 bases of the junction left unmatched. CDR3 DNA sequence: TGTGCCAGCAGCCAAGGGGACAGGTTCTTCTCCTACGAGCAGTACTTC. It specifies CASSQGDRFFSYEQYF.

The chain is built from TRBV4-2 and TRBJ2-1; D remains unclear. Trimming removed 3 bases at V and 5 bases at J, with 2 bases between. The CDR3 has 11 amino acids. Germline loops: CDR1 LGHNA, CDR2 YNFKEQ. DNA of the CDR3: TGTGCCAGCAGCCAGCACAATGAGCAGTTCTTC. This gives the protein CASSQHNEQFF.

This sequence joins TRBV4-1 and TRBJ2-7; 8 nucleotides agree with TRBD1. With V trimmed by 1 base and J by 2 bases, 4 bases remained unmatched. In germline, CDR1 is MGHRA, CDR2 YSYEKL. This CDR3 has 15 residues. This CDR3 is CASSQGQGTPYEQYF. DNA for the CDR3: TGCGCCAGCAGCCAAGGACAGGGGACCCCCTACGAGCAGTACTTC.

V gene TRBV5-1 combines with J gene TRBJ2-2, with 7 bases aligning to TRBD1. Germline CDR1 is SGHRS and CDR2 is YFSETQ. This CDR3 is built from 24 residues. The junction had 26 bases not matched to a gene; V was cut back by 0 bases and J by 0 bases. The CDR3 loop is CASSLALFRGLVLGLHTNTGELFF. The CDR3 DNA is TGCGCCAGCAGCTTGGCCTTGTTTAGGGGGCTAGTTCTTGGCCTACATACGAACACCGGGGAGCTGTTTTTT.

V usage is TRBV9 and J usage is TRBJ2-2, with 9 positions matching TRBD1. The CDR3 is made up of 16 amino acids. Germline assignment: CDR1 SGDLS and CDR2 YYNGEE. Trimming cost V 3 bases and J 7 bases; bases outside gene matches: 10. This chain's CDR3 is CASSGDREDDHGELFF. In DNA form, the CDR3 reads TGTGCCAGCAGCGGGGACAGGGAGGATGATCACGGGGAGCTGTTTTTT. Full variable domain (missing parts from reference TRBV9 and TRBJ2-2): DSGVTQTPKHLITATGQRVTLRCSPRSGDLSVYWYQQSLDQGLQFLIQYYNGEERAKGNILERFSAQQFPDLHSELNLSSLELGDSALYFCASSGDREDDHGELFFGEGSRLTVL.

The chain recombines TRBV14 with TRBJ1-6; unclear D gene. The CDR3 has 14 residues. Trimming shortened V by 1 base and J by 3 bases, and 4 bases separated the two germline ends. CDR1 and CDR2 (germline): SGHDN, FVKESK. The CDR3 loop reads CASSQVGYNSPLHF. DNA of the CDR3: TGTGCCAGCAGCCAAGTTGGCTATAATTCACCCCTCCACTTT.

The table lists this clone with a count of one. The chain uses TRBV6-5 and TRBJ2-5; 8 bases align to TRBD2. The closer fit of TRBJ2-7 to the DNA end suggests the J call may be wrong. The CDR3 is 15 residues long. Germline V CDR1 and CDR2: MNHEY, SVGAGI. As DNA, the CDR3 is TGTGCCAGCAGTTACAGTAGCGGGAAAGACTACGAGCAGTACTTC. Protein product: CASSYSSGKDYEQYF.